This section outlines one TCR beta chain sequence together with its context. PCR amplification relied on 60 Vbeta primers (plus 13 Jbeta primers). The table came from immunoSEQ multiplex PCR; TCRdb's copy has only in-frame clones and leaves some out. Of about 180,000 clones detected, about three quarters appear once; the ten largest clones hold around 3.1%. This entry comes from a study of cytomegalovirus exposure and HLA in healthy donors. V gave up 11 bases and J gave up 5 bases, with 12 bases separating them. Germline CDR1 reads ENHRY; CDR2 reads SYGVKD. CDR3 length equals 11 residues. Source material: PBMCs. This TCR derives from a woman aged 45-59 years in good health and CMV-seropositive. The V and J genes are TRBV10-3 and TRBJ2-5; TRBD2 is a possible D gene (6 bases). The CDR3: CASGDGETQYF. As DNA, the CDR3 is TGTGCCTCGGGGGATGGGGAGACCCAGTACTTC.